The rows below give T cell receptor beta chains drawn from one sample of a study of OX40 agonist ivuxolimab in advanced cancers. The data were produced by immunoSEQ multiplex PCR, yet TCRdb's version contains in-frame clones alone and is incomplete. There are 65,000 or so clones in the sample; roughly 85% occur only once, and roughly 5.1% lies in the top ten. Material: CD4+ or CD8+ T cells sorted from blood, obtained in a trial of the OX40 agonist ivuxolimab. Receptors were obtained from an adult with an advanced solid tumor such as melanoma, head and neck, liver or kidney cancer. CDR3s include the opening cysteine and the closing phenylalanine or tryptophan. The D gene is left open where the match is weak. Clone size is not always given. Where it is, it says once, few, many or a class for expanded clones.

d_call clone_size j_call v_call cdr3_nt cdr3_aa
NA NA TRBJ1-5 TRBV9 TGTGCCAGCAGCGTGGACAGTTTCAATCAGCCCCAGCATTTT CASSVDSFNQPQHF
TRBD1 NA TRBJ1-1 TRBV6-5 TGTGCCAGCAGTTCCCAGGGGGCGGGGAACACTGAAGCTTTCTTT CASSSQGAGNTEAFF
NA few TRBJ1-4 TRBV29-1 TGCAGCGTTGCCCGCGGGCAGGGCCGTACTGAAAAACTGTTTTTT CSVARGQGRTEKLFF
NA few TRBJ2-7 TRBV28 TGTGCCAGCAGTTTGTTTGGTGAAGTCTACGAGCAGTACTTC CASSLFGEVYEQYF
NA NA TRBJ2-7 TRBV4-3 TGCGCCAGCAGCCAAGTCAATCAGGCAGAGCAGTACTTC CASSQVNQAEQYF
NA NA TRBJ2-1 TRBV11-3 TGTGCCAGCAGCTTACGGCCCAGCGATGAGCAGTTCTTC CASSLRPSDEQFF
NA NA TRBJ2-7 TRBV19 TGTGCCAGTAGCGAGCGGAGGTCCTCTCGTGAGCAGTACTTC CASSERRSSREQYF
NA few TRBJ2-1 TRBV29-1 TGCAGCGTGGAGCCACCGATCGGACGATTCGATGAGCAGTTCTTC CSVEPPIGRFDEQFF
NA NA TRBJ1-6 TRBV10-3 TGTGCCATCAGTGAGGACAGCTCCTGGTCACCCCTCCACTTT CAISEDSSWSPLHF
NA NA TRBJ2-3 TRBV4-2 TGTGCCAGCAGCCAAGATCTCGGTTGGAGCACAGATACGCAGTATTTT CASSQDLGWSTDTQYF
TRBD1 NA TRBJ2-6 TRBV5-1 TGCGCCACCCAGACAGGGCCAAGTGGGGCCAACGTCCTGACTTTC CATQTGPSGANVLTF
NA NA TRBJ2-3 TRBV6-5 TGTGCCAGCAGACCCGCTGGCCCGGATACGCAGTATTTT CASRPAGPDTQYF
NA few TRBJ2-1 TRBV10-3 TGTGCCATCAGTTCAAAAGGGGGGCCCTTCTACAATGAGCAGTTCTTC CAISSKGGPFYNEQFF
NA NA TRBJ2-1 TRBV18 TGTGCCAGCTCACCAAGGGCACTAGGCTACAATGAGCAGTTCTTC CASSPRALGYNEQFF
NA NA TRBJ1-1 TRBV6-5 TGTGCCAGCAGCTCCACAGGGAACACTGAAGCTTTCTTT CASSSTGNTEAFF
NA once TRBJ2-2 TRBV2 TGTGCCAGCAGTGTTTTCACCGGGGAGCTGTTTTTT CASSVFTGELFF
TRBD1 NA TRBJ2-7 TRBV28 TGTGCCAGCAGTGCCCCCGGGACAGGGGGCGGAGGACAGTACTTC CASSAPGTGGGGQYF
NA NA TRBJ2-7 TRBV15 TGTGCCACCAGCAGAGAAACTAGTGGCGAGCAGTACTTC CATSRETSGEQYF
TRBD1 NA TRBJ2-7 TRBV19 TGTGCCAGTAGTATATGGGCAGGGGGCTCCTACGAGCAGTACTTC CASSIWAGGSYEQYF
NA few TRBJ2-3 TRBV7-3 TGTGCCAGCAGCTTTTCCGGGTATGAAGATACGCAGTATTTT CASSFSGYEDTQYF
NA NA TRBJ2-1 TRBV19 TGTGCCAGTAGTATAATAGGGAGTGGGGCCTACAATGAGCAGTTCTTC CASSIIGSGAYNEQFF
TRBD1 NA TRBJ2-1 TRBV7-9 TGTGCCAGCAGCTTAAACAGGGGCAGCCTCAATGAGCAGTTCTTC CASSLNRGSLNEQFF
NA NA TRBJ2-3 TRBV5-8 TGTGCCAGCAGCTACCTGTCGGATACGCAGTATTTT CASSYLSDTQYF
TRBD1 NA TRBJ1-2 TRBV7-2 TGTGCCAGCAGCGGACAGGGGGTGTTGTGGGGCTACACCTTC CASSGQGVLWGYTF
NA once TRBJ1-6 TRBV2 TGTGCCAGCAGTGAAGCGCTAATGGGTTATAATTCACCCCTCCACTTT CASSEALMGYNSPLHF
NA once TRBJ1-2 TRBV7-3 TGTGCCAGCAGCGGGGGGGCAGTTGCGACCTACACCTTC CASSGGAVATYTF
NA NA TRBJ1-1 TRBV28 TGTGCCAGCAGTTTAACTCTTGAAGCTTTCTTT CASSLTLEAFF
NA NA TRBJ1-1 TRBV5-4 TGTGCCAGCAGCTCCAATATTTTACAGAAGAACACTGAAGCTTTCTTT CASSSNILQKNTEAFF
TRBD1 NA TRBJ2-7 TRBV4-3 TGCGCCAGCAGCCAAACCACCTGGGACAGCTCCTACGAGCAGTACTTC CASSQTTWDSSYEQYF
TRBD2 NA TRBJ2-7 TRBV19 TGTGCCAGTAGTATGGGACTAGCCTACTACGAGCAGTACTTC CASSMGLAYYEQYF
NA NA TRBJ1-1 TRBV29-1 TGCAGCGTTGACAGGGGTCCCACTGAAGCTTTCTTT CSVDRGPTEAFF
TRBD1 NA TRBJ1-2 TRBV29-1 TGCAGCGCCTATGAGACAGGGGGGAGCGGCTACACCTTC CSAYETGGSGYTF
TRBD1 once TRBJ2-7 TRBV27 TGTGCCAGCAGTTCCGACAGGGCTTCCTACGAGCAGTACTTC CASSSDRASYEQYF
TRBD1 NA TRBJ1-2 TRBV11-2 TGTGCCAGCAGCCCACTCGGACAGGGGGCGCGATACAACGGGGATGGCTACACCTTC CASSPLGQGARYNGDGYTF
NA NA TRBJ2-5 TRBV27 TGTGCCAGCAGTCCGAGGGGGGCCCGAGAGACCCAGTACTTC CASSPRGARETQYF
NA NA TRBJ1-2 TRBV19 TGTGCCAGTAGGATTGCCGGTTCGGCCTATGGCTACACCTTC CASRIAGSAYGYTF
NA NA TRBJ1-5 TRBV7-2 TGTGCCAGCAGCTTAGGTGGCAGGGTAAAGCCCCAGCATTTT CASSLGGRVKPQHF
NA NA TRBJ2-7 TRBV4-1 TGCGCCAGCAGCCAAGCGGGGGCGGGTATAGGCTACGAGCAGTACTTC CASSQAGAGIGYEQYF
NA NA TRBJ2-7 TRBV9 TGTGCCAGCAGCGTCATGGGAGGTCCCTACGAGCAGTACTTC CASSVMGGPYEQYF
NA NA TRBJ2-3 TRBV7-7 TGTGCCAGCAGCTTAGGCCCGACCGGGGGAACGCAGTATTTT CASSLGPTGGTQYF
TRBD1 NA TRBJ2-1 TRBV4-1 TGCGCCAGCAGCTTGAACCGGGACAGCGTCTTAGGTGAGCAGTTCTTC CASSLNRDSVLGEQFF
TRBD2 NA TRBJ2-3 TRBV7-2 TGTGCCAGCAGCTTAGGACTAGCTAGGGATACGCAGTATTTT CASSLGLARDTQYF
NA NA TRBJ2-2 TRBV6-5 TGTGCCAGCAGCCGGACAGCGAACACCGGGGAGCTGTTTTTT CASSRTANTGELFF
NA NA TRBJ1-5 TRBV2 TGTGCCAGCAGTGAACTACTTAGCAATCAGCCCCAGCATTTT CASSELLSNQPQHF
NA NA TRBJ2-5 TRBV5-6 TGTGCCAGCAGCCCTGGGTCCCTTAGAGGAGGGACCCAGTACTTC CASSPGSLRGGTQYF
TRBD1 NA TRBJ2-3 TRBV6-5 TGTGCCAGCAGCCTACAGGGGATGGGTACGCAGTATTTT CASSLQGMGTQYF
NA once TRBJ2-3 TRBV25-1 TGTGCCAGCAGTGATCCCGGACTAACAGATACGCAGTATTTT CASSDPGLTDTQYF